Detailed here is one T cell receptor beta chain. The V end was cut by 3 bases, the J end by 1 base, with 16 bases between. CDR3 length: 16 residues. Germline loops: CDR1 DFQATT, CDR2 SNEGSKA (reference sequence). Alpha- and beta-chain coverage of first-strand cDNA came from TRAV- and TRBV-specific primers. Amplification of TCRs used a constant-region primer and V-primer adapter for around 18 PCR cycles. TCRdb independently ran MiXCR on the reads; one entry per CDR3 protein. The repertoire holds 16,000 or so distinct CDR3 sequences, with around 72% as singletons. The sample comes from a study of low-dose radiotherapy and immunotherapy resistance in tumors. The therapy administered to donors comprised nivolumab, ipilimumab, aspirin, low-dose cyclophosphamide and low-dose radiotherapy.

The receptor was isolated from a human donor with advanced metastatic prostate, ovarian, gallbladder or colorectal cancer (not recorded which). This table probably holds off-target reads from a library built for another chain. The chain carries TRBV20-1 and TRBJ1-3; the D gene is possibly TRBD1 (5 bases). CDR3 sequence reads: CSASEGHIDSGNTIYF. CDR3 coding DNA: TGCAGTGCTAGTGAAGGACATATCGATTCTGGAAACACCATATATTTT.